The 26 T cell receptor beta chains listed next were all sequenced from one sample in a study of T-cell memory formation after mild COVID-19. In TCRdb, the 5' RACE reads were re-called with MiXCR into one record per CDR3 protein. The data contain a few hundred thousand distinct CDR3 sequences, approximately 15% of them singletons. Sequenced material: PBMCs or a T cell subset sorted from them (not recorded which). These receptors were obtained from a man aged 18 to 30 who had mild COVID-19 (a few samples of this study predate the infection). Cell type and time point are not known.

This clonotype showed up just a few times. The rearrangement links TRBV7-2 to TRBJ1-6, with 8 bases matching TRBD1. Trimming took 5 bases from V and 12 from J; bases not matched to a gene: 12. Per the germline V gene, CDR1 is SGHTA and CDR2 is FQGNSA. The CDR3 totals 15 residues. CDR3 DNA: TGTGCCAGCAGCCCACTCGGACAGGGTTACGGACCCCTCCACTTT. This encodes CASSPLGQGYGPLHF.

The chain recombines TRBV2 with TRBJ1-5; D is possibly TRBD1 (5 bases). Trimming left V 3 bases short and J 1 base short, with 10 bases between. Germline V gene lookup returns CDR1 SNHLY and CDR2 FYNNEI. This CDR3 region has 15 residues. The CDR3 DNA is TGTGCCAGCAGTGATCAGGGACGGAGCAATCAGCCCCAGCATTTT. Encoded protein: CASSDQGRSNQPQHF. Full variable domain (outside the CDR3, taken from reference TRBV2 and TRBJ1-5): EPEVTQTPSHQVTQMGQEVILRCVPISNHLYFYWYRQILGQKVEFLVSFYNNEISEKSEIFDDQFSVERPDGSNFTLKIRSTKLEDSAMYFCASSDQGRSNQPQHFGDGTRLSIL.

This clonotype showed up just a few times. CDR3 in DNA: TGTGCCAGCAGCGTAGATGGCTACGCTTTGGAGACCCAGTACTTC. It yields the protein CASSVDGYALETQYF. The V gene is TRBV9, the J gene TRBJ2-5; unclear D gene. This CDR3 is built from 15 residues. The V gene's germline CDR1 is SGDLS and CDR2 YYNGEE. Trimming took 0 bases from V and 5 from J, leaving 14 bases between them.

The chain employs TRBV10-3 and TRBJ2-3, with D possibly being TRBD1 (5 bases). The CDR3 consists of 12 residues. Germline assignment: CDR1 ENHRY and CDR2 SYGVKD. The ends were cut back, 3 bases at V and 5 bases at J, with 6 bases in the middle. DNA for the CDR3: TGTGCCATCAGTGAAGGACAAGATACGCAGTATTTT. Translated: CAISEGQDTQYF.

This clonotype was seen a few times. The V call is TRBV18, the J call TRBJ2-1; 7 bases map to TRBD1. The CDR3 has 15 residues. The junction had 2 bases not matched to a gene; V was cut back by 3 bases and J by 0 bases. The germline V gene has CDR1 KGHSH and CDR2 LQKENI. CDR3 protein: CASSPGDSSYNEQFF. The CDR3 DNA reads as TGTGCCAGCTCACCCGGGGACAGCTCCTACAATGAGCAGTTCTTC.

This chain uses TRBV18 with TRBJ2-3, with 12 positions matching TRBD2. The V segment lost 1 base and the J segment 4 bases; nucleotides outside the gene matches: 3. The CDR3 runs 16 residues. CDR1 KGHSH and CDR2 LQKENI come from the germline V gene. DNA of the CDR3: TGTGCCAGCTCACCACAACTAGCGGGGGGCGCAGATACGCAGTATTTT. It encodes CASSPQLAGGADTQYF.

The rearrangement joins TRBV29-1 to TRBJ2-7; D remains unclear. Trimming cost V 4 bases and J 3 bases, with 13 bases left between them. Germline V gene lookup returns CDR1 SQVTM and CDR2 ANQGSEA. The CDR3 covers 13 residues. Here the CDR3 reads CSVVVRHNYEQYF. The CDR3 nucleotides are TGCAGCGTTGTGGTCCGCCACAACTACGAGCAGTACTTC.

The genes are TRBV7-9 and TRBJ2-2; unclear D gene. The CDR3 is 14 amino acids. Trimming shortened V by 5 bases and J by 5 bases, and 12 bases separated the two germline ends. Germline CDR1 SEHNR, CDR2 FQNEAQ (reference sequence). This CDR3 reads CASSPSGRTGELFF. The CDR3, as DNA: TGTGCCAGCAGCCCCTCCGGTCGTACCGGGGAGCTGTTTTTT.

This clonotype appeared many times. The chain is built from TRBV18 and TRBJ1-1; possibly TRBD1 for D (6 bases). V was trimmed by 5 bases and J by 2 bases, leaving 15 bases between them. The CDR3 length is 15 residues. Germline lookup yields CDR1 KGHSH and CDR2 LQKENI. DNA of the CDR3: TGTGCCAGCTCAACTACAGGGATCGGAAACACTGAAGCTTTCTTT. Its translation is CASSTTGIGNTEAFF.

The rearrangement joins TRBV6-6 to TRBJ2-5; TRBD2 matches at 10 bases. CDR1 and CDR2 (germline): MNHNY, SVGAGI (reference sequence). The CDR3 is made up of 16 amino acids. V shed 6 bases, J shed 1 base, and the junction held 8 bases outside the gene matches. The CDR3 sequence: CASRFSGGNLQETQYF. The CDR3 nucleotides read TGTGCCAGCAGGTTTAGCGGGGGGAATCTCCAAGAGACCCAGTACTTC.

The chain recombines TRBV11-3 with TRBJ2-7; no clear D. Trimming cost V 6 bases and J 7 bases, with 16 bases left between them. This CDR3 region has 13 residues. Per the germline V gene, CDR1 is SGHNT and CDR2 is YENEEA. CDR3 region: CASSKAVQREQYF. CDR3 bases: TGTGCCAGCAGTAAGGCTGTCCAGAGGGAGCAGTACTTC.

The chain joins TRBV10-3 to TRBJ2-5; the match to TRBD2 covers 12 bases. The ends lost 6 bases at V and 1 base at J; junction bases unmatched: 6. The CDR3 is made up of 16 amino acids. Looked up from germline, CDR1 is ENHRY and CDR2 is SYGVKD. The CDR3 region has the DNA TGTGCCATCAGAAATGGACTAGCGGGGTTCCAAGAGACCCAGTACTTC. Amino acids: CAIRNGLAGFQETQYF.

The genes are TRBV6-5 and TRBJ2-1, with unresolved D. The V end lost 6 bases, the J end lost 9 bases, and 9 bases lay between the germline ends. CDR1 is MNHEY and CDR2 is SVGAGI in the germline V gene. CDR3 length: 11 amino acids. Written as DNA, the CDR3 is TGTGCCAGCAGGACCGGATCTGAGCAGTTCTTC. Its translation is CASRTGSEQFF.

This clonotype was recorded at least ten times. The chain couples TRBV4-2 to TRBJ2-4; 8 bases line up with TRBD2. The trim removed 4 bases at V and 16 bases at J, leaving 12 bases unmatched. CDR3 size: 13 residues. From germline, CDR1 is LGHNA and CDR2 YNFKEQ. The CDR3 DNA sequence: TGTGCCAGCAGCCCGGGGACTAGTGGAATAATATACTTC. As protein: CASSPGTSGIIYF.

This clonotype turned up a few times. The chain combines TRBV7-9 with TRBJ2-1; 9 bases fit TRBD1. The CDR3 contains 16 residues. From germline, CDR1 is SEHNR and CDR2 FQNEAQ (reference sequence). V lost 5 bases to trimming and J lost 1 base; unmatched junction nucleotides: 6. CDR3 in DNA: TGTGCCAGCAGCCTCTCCGGGACAGGGTCCTACAATGAGCAGTTCTTC. Protein sequence: CASSLSGTGSYNEQFF.

The V call is TRBV2, the J call TRBJ2-2, with TRBD2 identical over 9 bases. The CDR3 covers 15 residues. Germline V lookup: CDR1 SNHLY, CDR2 FYNNEI. V was pared by 7 bases and J by 0 bases, with 3 bases of the junction left unmatched. CDR3 in DNA: TGTGCCAGCACCGCGGGGGGGGCGAACACCGGGGAGCTGTTTTTT. As protein: CASTAGGANTGELFF.

In its sample, this clonotype was seen a few times. CDR3 DNA: TGTGCCAGCAGCTTCGTCGGGGGGGCCGGCGAGACCCAGTACTTC. This encodes CASSFVGGAGETQYF. The chain links TRBV5-6 to TRBJ2-5; 8 bases map to TRBD2. The germline CDR1 and CDR2 sequences are SGHDT and YYEEEE. This CDR3 comprises 15 residues. J gave up 5 bases and V 2 bases, and 8 bases lay outside the gene matches.

This clonotype came up a few times. The chain recombines TRBV27 with TRBJ2-5; D is perhaps TRBD2 (5 bases). The CDR3 loop spans 15 amino acids. Looked up from germline, CDR1 is MNHEY and CDR2 is SMNVEV (reference sequence). Trimming pared 3 bases from V and 1 base from J, leaving 12 bases between. The CDR3 region is CASSFGVGPQETQYF. The CDR3 DNA reads as TGTGCCAGCAGTTTCGGGGTTGGGCCCCAAGAGACCCAGTACTTC.

This clonotype was found a few times. V gene TRBV6-4 combines with J gene TRBJ1-1; possibly TRBD1 for D (6 bases). V gave up 6 bases and J gave up 1 base, with 12 bases separating them. Germline V gene data show CDR1 as MRHNA and CDR2 as SNTAGT. There are 14 residues in the CDR3. CDR3 residues: CASRPGGANTEAFF. The DNA of the CDR3 is TGTGCCAGCAGGCCCGGGGGGGCGAACACTGAAGCTTTCTTT.

The chain employs TRBV2 and TRBJ1-3; 10 bases align to TRBD1. V lost 4 bases to trimming and J lost 7 bases; unmatched junction nucleotides: 4. The CDR3 has 14 amino acids. Germline V gene sequence: CDR1 SNHLY, CDR2 FYNNEI. As DNA, the CDR3 is TGTGCCAGCAGTGGCGTGACAGGGGGCAACACCATATATTTT. Encoded protein: CASSGVTGGNTIYF.

The chain links TRBV4-1 to TRBJ1-6; perhaps TRBD1 as D (5 bases). In germline, CDR1 is MGHRA, CDR2 YSYEKL. Trimming took off 6 bases at V and 8 bases at J, with 17 bases between the two ends. The CDR3 runs 15 residues. The CDR3 DNA follows: TGCGCCAGCAGACTTAGCCAGGGCTTTCATTCACCCCTCCACTTT. Protein: CASRLSQGFHSPLHF.

The rearrangement links TRBV18 to TRBJ1-2; D is unresolved. This CDR3 has 12 residues. CDR1 is KGHSH and CDR2 is LQKENI in the germline V gene. V shed 0 bases and J shed 8 bases, with 7 bases lying between them. CDR3 residues: CASSPPGRGYTF. CDR3 coding DNA: TGTGCCAGCTCACCACCGGGTCGGGGCTACACCTTC.

CDR3 nucleotide sequence: TGTGCCATCAGCTGGACAGGGAACCCCCAAGAGACCCAGTACTTC. This sequence encodes CAISWTGNPQETQYF. The rearrangement uses TRBV10-3 and TRBJ2-5, with 8 bases lining up with TRBD1. The CDR3 is 15 residues long. Trimming at V came to 6 bases and at J to 1 base, leaving 7 bases not matched to a gene. The germline gives CDR1 ENHRY, CDR2 SYGVKD.

This clonotype was observed a few times. This rearrangement joins TRBV6-5 to TRBJ1-1, with a possible D match to TRBD1 (6 bases). The CDR3 contains 13 residues. The ends were cut back, 6 bases at V and 11 bases at J, with 19 bases in the middle. The germline CDR1 and CDR2 sequences are MNHEY and SVGAGI. The CDR3 DNA follows: TGTGCCAGCAGCCTCCAGGGGCGGTCGCGGGCTTTCTTT. Residues: CASSLQGRSRAFF.

The genes are TRBV14 and TRBJ1-1; TRBD1 is a possible D gene (5 bases). Trimming removed 4 bases from V and 0 bases from J, with 18 bases in between. Germline CDR1 and CDR2: SGHDN and FVKESK. The length of the CDR3 is 17 residues. The CDR3 DNA reads as TGTGCCAGCAGCCCCTATGTGGGGGGGTACATGAACACTGAAGCTTTCTTT. The encoded protein is CASSPYVGGYMNTEAFF.

This clonotype was detected only a few times. V usage is TRBV9 and J usage is TRBJ2-1; 9 bases line up with TRBD2. Trimming at V came to 4 bases and at J to 8 bases, leaving 10 bases not matched to a gene. The V gene's germline CDR1 is SGDLS and CDR2 YYNGEE. This CDR3 comprises 15 residues. In DNA form, the CDR3 reads TGTGCCAGCAGCCCCGGGACTAGCTCTATCGATGAGCAGTTCTTC. Its protein product is CASSPGTSSIDEQFF.